Described below is a single TCR beta chain sequence and its context. Its antigen is as yet unknown. Assay used: immunoSEQ multiplex PCR; TCRdb lists only in-frame clones, some missing. This table has about 30,000 clones, approximately 80% appearing once. CDR1 is SGHNT, CDR2 YENEEA, per germline. The CDR3 is made up of 13 amino acids. Trimming took 4 bases from V and 4 from J, leaving 10 bases between them. The sample originates from a study of a mutant IDH1 vaccine in newly diagnosed glioma. On the study more broadly: Eight vaccine doses were administered to patients at weeks 1, 3, 5, 7, 11, 15, 19 and 23. Vaccine administration was initiated 4-6 weeks following radiotherapy alone, or with temozolomide cycles.

This sample's time point: week 23, last vaccination. Topical imiquimod was applied with each vaccine dose, which held 300 ug of mutant IDH1 20-mer peptide. The source of this sequence is a woman between 18 and 29 years old with glioma. The J gene is TRBJ1-1, the V gene TRBV11-3; the D gene is possibly TRBD1 (5 bases). Here the sequenced sample was PBMCs, taken from a glioma patient whose treatment included an IDH1 peptide vaccine. Here the CDR3 reads CASSSQGSTEAFF. In DNA, the CDR3 is TGTGCCAGCAGCTCCCAGGGCAGCACTGAAGCTTTCTTT. Full variable domain (outside the CDR3, taken from reference TRBV11-3 and TRBJ1-1): EAGVVQSPRYKIIEKKQPVAFWCNPISGHNTLYWYLQNLGQGPELLIRYENEEAVDDSQLPKDRFSAERLKGVDSTLKIQPAELGDSAVYLCASSSQGSTEAFFGQGTRLTVV.